This paragraph covers one T cell receptor (beta chain) sequence. These data come from a study of blood T cells in healthy people across ages. A second PCR of roughly 7 to 11 cycles used a sample-barcoded 5' primer and a J-beta primer mix. One entry per CDR3 protein, called by TCRdb with MiXCR from the 5' RACE reads. The repertoire holds 650,000 or so distinct CDR3 sequences, 52% seen once, with approximately 12% in the top ten. The sample comprised blood. This receptor was taken from a woman older than 75 in good health.

CDR3 in DNA: TGCAGCGCCTCGAACACGGGAGGGGCCAACGTCCTGACTTTC. It specifies CSASNTGGANVLTF. The chain is built from TRBV29-1 and TRBJ2-6; maybe TRBD2 (5 bases). The germline V and J ends were trimmed by 7 bases and 4 bases, with 14 bases remaining between them. This CDR3 comprises 14 residues. Germline loops: CDR1 SQVTM, CDR2 ANQGSEA.